The present T cell receptor (beta chain) was sequenced within a study of metastatic and nonmetastatic thyroid tumors. Study-level background: Repertoires of blood and of tissue (tumor or nodule) from malignant and benign thyroid patients were compared. Broader study findings: Malignant tumors reportedly showed significantly higher TCR beta diversity than benign nodules in both blood and tumor.

As handled by the study authors: CDR3 differences across clinicopathological groups were used to build a distant-metastasis classifier for papillary thyroid cancer. TCRdb re-processed the PCR reads through MiXCR. The V and J calls reflect TCRdb's pipeline rather than the authors' work. The repertoire holds 20,000 to 25,000 clones, with approximately 19% as singletons. Ahead of thyroid surgery, no patient had received treatment of any kind. With 5 bases removed from V and 0 bases from J, the gap between germline ends came to 12 bases. The CDR3 is 15 amino acids. This clone was seen many times. Antigen: not known.

The chain links TRBV12-3 or TRBV12-4 to TRBJ2-3; possibly TRBD2 for D (6 bases). Sequences were obtained from blood. The clonotype comes from a male donor with papillary thyroid cancer or a benign thyroid nodule (not recorded which). Some clones in this sample may be carry-over from other donors' samples. DNA of the CDR3: TGTGCCAGCAGTCCAACTAGCCTAAGCACAGATACGCAGTATTTT. Amino acid sequence: CASSPTSLSTDTQYF.